Presented here are 22 T cell receptor beta chains from one specimen sequenced in a study of blood T cells in healthy people across ages. Combining a sample-barcoded 5' primer with a J-beta primer mix, a second PCR ran for roughly 6 to 12 cycles. MiXCR was run by TCRdb on the 5' RACE reads, yielding one entry per CDR3 protein. The sample yields fewer than 800,000 distinct CDR3 sequences, approximately 21% seen once. The sample consisted of blood. Receptor source: a man aged 70 or older in good health.

The chain carries TRBV3-1 and TRBJ2-2; TRBD1 or TRBD2 may be the D gene (5 bases each). Germline V lookup: CDR1 LGHDT, CDR2 YNNKEL (reference sequence). V lost 3 bases to trimming and J lost 4 bases, with 12 bases between them. This CDR3 region has 15 residues. The CDR3 sequence: CASSQTGRGTGELFF. The CDR3 DNA sequence: TGTGCCAGCAGCCAGACGGGACGGGGCACCGGGGAGCTGTTTTTT.

The rearrangement joins TRBV20-1 to TRBJ1-2; D call uncertain. CDR1 is DFQATT and CDR2 is SNEGSKA in the germline V gene (reference sequence). V lost 0 bases and J lost 6, with 8 bases in between. The CDR3 length is 12 residues. This chain's CDR3 is CSAREAFDGYTF. The CDR3 DNA follows: TGCAGTGCTAGAGAAGCTTTCGATGGCTACACCTTC.

This clonotype was observed a handful of times. The CDR3 DNA reads TGTGCCAGCAGCTTGACGGAGAATGAGCAGTTCTTC. Translation gives CASSLTENEQFF. This chain joins TRBV7-9 and TRBJ2-5; D not certain. Gene TRBJ2-1 matches the end of the DNA better, so the J call may be wrong. Germline CDR1 SEHNR, CDR2 FQNEAQ (reference sequence). The CDR3 loop spans 12 amino acids.

This clonotype occurred a few times. The genes are TRBV21-1 and TRBJ2-1; whether TRBD2, the table's D call, matches the DNA was not checked. TRBV21-1 is a pseudogene. This CDR3 has 16 residues. CDR3 amino acids: CASSKCPSGLYNEQFF. The CDR3 nucleotides read TGTGCCAGCAGCAAATGTCCTAGCGGGCTCTACAATGAGCAGTTCTTC.

This clonotype was observed a few times. The V gene is TRBV28, the J gene TRBJ1-2, with unresolved D. V was cut by 3 bases and J by 8 bases, with 7 bases left in between. Germline V lookup: CDR1 MDHEN, CDR2 SYDVKM. The CDR3 spans 11 residues. CDR3 sequence: CASSLVWGYTF. In nucleotides, the CDR3 is TGTGCCAGCAGTTTGGTCTGGGGCTACACCTTC.

The J gene is TRBJ1-2, the V gene TRBV7-9; D is undetermined. The CDR3 spans 15 residues. In germline, CDR1 is SEHNR, CDR2 FQNEAQ (reference sequence). V dropped 0 bases and J dropped 6 bases, with 14 bases sitting between them. The CDR3 nucleotides read TGTGCCAGCAGCTTAGCGCTGGGTCAGATAGATGGCTACACCTTC. The encoded protein is CASSLALGQIDGYTF.

The V call is TRBV20-1, the J call TRBJ2-7; D is ambiguous. Germline V lookup: CDR1 DFQATT, CDR2 SNEGSKA (reference sequence). CDR3 length: 14 residues. Deletions cut 1 base from V and 0 bases from J, with 10 bases between. The CDR3, as DNA: TGCAGTGCTAGAGGAACAGAGCTCTCCTACGAGCAGTACTTC. Encoded protein: CSARGTELSYEQYF.

This clonotype was seen more than once but under ten times. The chain has TRBV20-1 and TRBJ2-5; 7 nucleotides line up with TRBD2. Unmatched junction bases numbered 5, after V lost 2 bases and J lost 2 bases. The CDR3 covers 14 residues. Looked up from germline, CDR1 is DFQATT and CDR2 is SNEGSKA (reference sequence). The CDR3 DNA sequence: TGCAGTGCTAGAAAAGCGGGACTACAAGAGACCCAGTACTTC. This sequence encodes CSARKAGLQETQYF.

This clonotype was picked up many times. The chain uses TRBV28 and TRBJ2-6; TRBD2 might be the D (5 bases). The germline gives CDR1 MDHEN, CDR2 SYDVKM. V lost 3 bases to trimming and J lost 4 bases, with 10 bases between them. The CDR3 sequence is 15 residues long. The CDR3 loop reads CASSFRGTGANVLTF. The CDR3 bases are TGTGCCAGCAGTTTCCGGGGAACGGGGGCCAACGTCCTGACTTTC.

V gene TRBV12-3 or TRBV12-4 combines with J gene TRBJ1-5; tentative D call: TRBD1 (6 bases). The CDR3 sequence is 14 residues long. V was clipped by 3 bases and J by 6 bases, with 12 bases between them. In nucleotides, the CDR3 is TGTGCCAGCAGTTTGGGGGGGCCTGGTCAGCCCCAGCATTTT. Protein product: CASSLGGPGQPQHF.

In this sample, this clonotype turned up a few times. The chain recombines TRBV20-1 with TRBJ2-4; no definite D call. Per germline, CDR1 DFQATT and CDR2 SNEGSKA (reference sequence). Trimming stripped 0 bases from V and 3 bases from J, with 12 bases between. CDR3 size: 15 residues. CDR3 coding DNA: TGCAGTGCTAGAGATATAGCCCTGGGCAAAAACATTCAGTACTTC. Translated, it gives CSARDIALGKNIQYF.

This clonotype was observed a handful of times. The chain employs TRBV7-2 and TRBJ2-1; tentatively, D is TRBD1 or TRBD2 (5 bases each). Germline assignment: CDR1 SGHTA and CDR2 FQGNSA. V lost 4 bases, J lost 8 bases, and 15 bases lay in between. This CDR3 has 14 amino acids. The CDR3 bases are TGTGCCAGCAGCTCCTCGGGACCTCCTTATGAGCAGTTCTTC. Protein sequence: CASSSSGPPYEQFF.

This clonotype was seen only a few times. This CDR3 is missing its conserved last phenylalanine or tryptophan, likely due to a read error. This sequence joins TRBV12-3 or TRBV12-4 and TRBJ1-1, with a tentative D call TRBD1 (5 bases). This CDR3 comprises 15 residues. With 2 bases removed from V and 0 bases from J, the gap between germline ends came to 10 bases. The CDR3 DNA follows: TGTGCCAGCAGTTTACAGGGAGGTATGAACACTGAAGCTTTCTCT. Its protein is CASSLQGGMNTEAFS.

This chain uses TRBV6-2 or TRBV6-3 with TRBJ2-5; 12 positions agree with TRBD2. This CDR3 spans 15 amino acids. Trimming took 6 bases from V and 5 from J; bases not matched to a gene: 7. Germline CDR1 is MNHEY and CDR2 is SVGEGT. This CDR3 reads CASSPLAGGRETQYF. In nucleotides, the CDR3 is TGTGCCAGCAGCCCACTAGCGGGAGGTCGGGAGACCCAGTACTTC.

The chain is built from TRBV5-1 and TRBJ1-1, with a tentative D call TRBD1 (6 bases). The CDR3 has 14 amino acids. Trimming shortened V by 3 bases and J by 0 bases, and 9 bases separated the two germline ends. Germline V gene lookup returns CDR1 SGHRS and CDR2 YFSETQ. CDR3 in DNA: TGCGCCAGCAGCTCACAGGGCATGAACACTGAAGCTTTCTTT. Translation gives CASSSQGMNTEAFF.

The J gene is TRBJ2-2, the V gene TRBV4-1, with 8 positions matching TRBD1. The CDR3 is 19 residues long. CDR1 and CDR2 from the germline V gene are MGHRA and YSYEKL. V lost 3 bases and J lost 1; bases outside the gene matches: 13. CDR3 nucleotides: TGCGCCAGCAGCCAGCCAGGACAGGGTATAGGAGGGAACACCGGGGAGCTGTTTTTT. This translates into CASSQPGQGIGGNTGELFF.

With respect to this clonotype: The junction differs from germline at one of its ends, possibly a read error. V and J are TRBV20-1 and TRBJ1-2, with a weak D call TRBD1 (6 bases). The CDR3 is 13 residues long. Germline V gene data show CDR1 as DFQATT and CDR2 as SNEGSKA (reference sequence). As DNA, the CDR3 is TGCAGTGCTAGTGGGGGGCAGGGCTATGGCTACGCCTTC. Translating it yields CSASGGQGYGYAF.

The rearrangement joins TRBV24-1 to TRBJ1-1; 7 bases match TRBD1. The junction had 6 bases not matched to a gene; V was cut back by 3 bases and J by 0 bases. Germline values: CDR1 KGHDR, CDR2 SFDVKD. This CDR3 comprises 16 residues. CDR3 in DNA: TGTGCCACCAGTGATCTGGGACAGACCCTGAACACTGAAGCTTTCTTT. Its translation is CATSDLGQTLNTEAFF.

V gene TRBV12-5 combines with J gene TRBJ1-1; 8 bases align to TRBD1. The CDR3 has 15 residues. After removal of 5 bases from V and 1 base from J, the junction contained 6 bases not matched to a gene. Germline CDR1 and CDR2: LGHNT and FRNRAP. The CDR3 loop is CASGKDRVGNTEAFF. For the CDR3, the DNA is TGTGCTAGTGGTAAGGACAGGGTCGGGAACACTGAAGCTTTCTTT.

CDR3 amino acids: CSVEDVRAEQYF. The CDR3 DNA reads as TGCAGCGTTGAAGATGTGAGGGCCGAGCAGTACTTC. This chain uses TRBV29-1 with TRBJ2-7; D possibly corresponds to TRBD2 (5 bases). This CDR3 comprises 12 residues. V lost 0 bases and J 6 bases, leaving 9 bases between the germline ends. Germline V CDR1 and CDR2: SQVTM, ANQGSEA.

This chain links TRBV5-1 with TRBJ2-1; 9 nucleotides line up with TRBD2. J lost 4 bases, V lost 3 bases, and 5 bases had no gene match. This CDR3 has 15 amino acids. In germline, CDR1 is SGHRS, CDR2 YFSETQ. In nucleotides, the CDR3 is TGCGCCAGCAGCTCCCCTAGCGGGATTTACAATGAGCAGTTCTTC. Translation gives CASSSPSGIYNEQFF.

The rearrangement uses TRBV12-3 or TRBV12-4 and TRBJ1-4; D not resolved. The CDR3 length is 15 residues. V lost 7 bases and J lost 10, with 22 bases in between. The CDR3 nucleotides read TGTGCCAGCACCACTTGGACGGCCCGACCGAGAAAACTGTTTTTT. This codes for CASTTWTARPRKLFF.